The next 5 T cell receptor beta chains were all read from a single sample in a study of cytomegalovirus exposure and HLA in healthy donors. With 60 Vbeta and 13 Jbeta primers, the PCR was carried out. Using immunoSEQ multiplex PCR, the repertoire was profiled, and TCRdb retains in-frame clones only, with some absent. The sample shows a few hundred thousand clones, 85% to 95% of them seen only once. Sample: PBMCs. All receptors derive from a girl aged 2 to 9 in good health and CMV-seronegative.

The rearrangement links TRBV5-1 to TRBJ2-7, with 9 nucleotides matching TRBD1. V shed 4 bases, J shed 3 bases, and the junction held 8 bases outside the gene matches. The CDR3 has 15 residues. Germline lookup yields CDR1 SGHRS and CDR2 YFSETQ. The CDR3 reads CASSGTGQGSYEQYF. The DNA for the CDR3 is TGCGCCAGCAGCGGAACTGGACAGGGGAGCTACGAGCAGTACTTC. The whole variable domain, filled in from reference TRBV5-1 and TRBJ2-7, reads KAGVTQTPRYLIKTRGQQVTLSCSPISGHRSVSWYQQTPGQGLQFLFEYFSETQRNKGNFPGRFSGRQFSNSRSEMNVSTLELGDSALYLCASSGTGQGSYEQYFGPGTRLTVT.

The chain links TRBV27 to TRBJ1-3, with D tentatively TRBD1 (5 bases). Deletions cut 4 bases from V and 4 bases from J, with 11 bases between. The CDR3 totals 14 residues. Germline CDR1 reads MNHEY; CDR2 reads SMNVEV (reference sequence). The CDR3 nucleotides are TGTGCCAGCAGTTCGGGACTCCCCGGAAACACCATATATTTT. The encoded protein is CASSSGLPGNTIYF.

This chain uses TRBV7-9 with TRBJ2-2; 10 nucleotides line up with TRBD2. J lost 15 bases, V lost 4 bases, and 17 bases had no gene match. Germline CDR1 and CDR2: SEHNR and FQNEAQ (reference sequence). The CDR3 loop spans 16 amino acids. The CDR3: CASSSWTSGVLPTVFF. The CDR3 nucleotides are TGTGCCAGCAGCTCCTGGACTAGCGGTGTACTCCCTACGGTGTTTTTT.

The J gene is TRBJ2-1, the V gene TRBV14; D is perhaps TRBD2 (6 bases). CDR3 length equals 15 residues. V dropped 5 bases and J dropped 0 bases, with 11 bases sitting between them. Germline CDR1 reads SGHDN; CDR2 reads FVKESK. This CDR3 reads CASSAGTISYNEQFF. The CDR3 region has the DNA TGTGCCAGCAGCGCGGGGACGATCTCCTACAATGAGCAGTTCTTC.

The CDR3 DNA is TGTGCCAGCAGCGTAGCAGTGGGGGGGTTGACAGATACGCAGTATTTT. Amino acid sequence: CASSVAVGGLTDTQYF. J is TRBJ2-3 and V is TRBV9, with TRBD2 matching 7 bases. Germline V CDR1 and CDR2: SGDLS, YYNGEE. This CDR3 contains 16 residues. The J segment lost 3 bases and the V segment lost 0 bases, leaving 7 bases of the junction unmatched.